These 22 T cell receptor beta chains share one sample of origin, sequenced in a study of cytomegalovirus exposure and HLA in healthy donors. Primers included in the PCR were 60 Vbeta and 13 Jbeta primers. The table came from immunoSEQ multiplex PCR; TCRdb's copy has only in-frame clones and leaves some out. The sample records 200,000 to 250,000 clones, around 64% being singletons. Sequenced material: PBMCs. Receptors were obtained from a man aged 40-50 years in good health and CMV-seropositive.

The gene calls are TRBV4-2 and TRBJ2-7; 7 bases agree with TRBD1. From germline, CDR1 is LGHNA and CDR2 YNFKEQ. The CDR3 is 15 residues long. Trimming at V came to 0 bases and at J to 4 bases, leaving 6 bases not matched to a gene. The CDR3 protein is CASSQEARGRYEQYF. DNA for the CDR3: TGTGCCAGCAGCCAAGAGGCCAGGGGGAGATACGAGCAGTACTTC.

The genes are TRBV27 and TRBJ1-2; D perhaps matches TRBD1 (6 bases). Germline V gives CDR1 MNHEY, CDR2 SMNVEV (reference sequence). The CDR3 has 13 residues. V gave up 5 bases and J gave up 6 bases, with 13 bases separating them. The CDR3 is CASSAPGANGYTF. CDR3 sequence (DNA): TGTGCCAGCAGTGCCCCAGGGGCTAATGGCTACACCTTC.

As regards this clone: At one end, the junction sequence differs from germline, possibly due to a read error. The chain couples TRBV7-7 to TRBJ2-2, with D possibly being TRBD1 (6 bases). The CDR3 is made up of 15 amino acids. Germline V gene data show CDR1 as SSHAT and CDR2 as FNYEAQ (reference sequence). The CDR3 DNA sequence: TGTGCCAGCAGCCCCAGGGGTGTTGGCACCGGAGAGCTGTTTTTT. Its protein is CASSPRGVGTGELFF.

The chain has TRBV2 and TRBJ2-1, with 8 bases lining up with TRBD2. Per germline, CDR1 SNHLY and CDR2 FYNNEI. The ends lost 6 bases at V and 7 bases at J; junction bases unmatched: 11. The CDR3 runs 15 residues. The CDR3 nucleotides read TGTGCCAGCAGGAATAACAGCGGGGGAGGGAATGAGCAGTTCTTC. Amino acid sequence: CASRNNSGGGNEQFF.

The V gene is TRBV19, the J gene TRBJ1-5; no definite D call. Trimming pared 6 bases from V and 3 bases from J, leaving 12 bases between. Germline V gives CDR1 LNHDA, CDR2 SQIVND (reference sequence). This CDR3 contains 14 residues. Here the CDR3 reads CASSLGLDNQPQHF. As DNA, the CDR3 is TGTGCCAGTAGCCTCGGACTGGACAATCAGCCCCAGCATTTT. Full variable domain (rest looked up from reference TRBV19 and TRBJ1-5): DGGITQSPKYLFRKEGQNVTLSCEQNLNHDAMYWYRQDPGQGLRLIYYSQIVNDFQKGDIAEGYSVSREKKESFPLTVTSAQKNPTAFYLCASSLGLDNQPQHFGDGTRLSIL.

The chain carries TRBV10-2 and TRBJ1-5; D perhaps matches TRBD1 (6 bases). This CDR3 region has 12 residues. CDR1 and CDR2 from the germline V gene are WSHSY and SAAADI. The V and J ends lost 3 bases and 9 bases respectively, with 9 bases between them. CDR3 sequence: CASSERQVPQHF. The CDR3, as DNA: TGCGCCAGCAGTGAAAGACAGGTGCCCCAGCATTTT.

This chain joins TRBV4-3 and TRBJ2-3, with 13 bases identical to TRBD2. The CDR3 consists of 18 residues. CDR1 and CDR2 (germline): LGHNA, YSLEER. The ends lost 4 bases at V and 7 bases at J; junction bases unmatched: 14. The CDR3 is CASSPSLTSGGAVHTQYF. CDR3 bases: TGCGCCAGCAGCCCGAGCCTCACTAGCGGGGGGGCCGTACATACGCAGTATTTT.

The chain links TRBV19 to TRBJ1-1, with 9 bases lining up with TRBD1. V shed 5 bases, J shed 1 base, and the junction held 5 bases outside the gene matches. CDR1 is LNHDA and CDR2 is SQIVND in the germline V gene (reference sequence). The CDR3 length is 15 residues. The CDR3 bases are TGTGCCAGTAGTTCCTGGACAGGGGCGAACACTGAAGCTTTCTTT. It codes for CASSSWTGANTEAFF.

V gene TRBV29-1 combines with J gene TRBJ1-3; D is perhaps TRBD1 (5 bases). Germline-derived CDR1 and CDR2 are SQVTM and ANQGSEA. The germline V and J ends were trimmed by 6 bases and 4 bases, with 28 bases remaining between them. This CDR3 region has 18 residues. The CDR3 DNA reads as TGCAGCGTCGCACCTCTCTTCCTGGTGGGGCTGACGGGAAACACCATATATTTT. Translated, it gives CSVAPLFLVGLTGNTIYF.

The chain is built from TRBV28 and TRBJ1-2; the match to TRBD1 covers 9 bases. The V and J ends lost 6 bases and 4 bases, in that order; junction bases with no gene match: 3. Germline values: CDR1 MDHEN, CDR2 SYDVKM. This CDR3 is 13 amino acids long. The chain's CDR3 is CASRGTGFYGYTF. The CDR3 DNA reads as TGTGCCAGCAGGGGGACAGGGTTCTATGGCTACACCTTC.

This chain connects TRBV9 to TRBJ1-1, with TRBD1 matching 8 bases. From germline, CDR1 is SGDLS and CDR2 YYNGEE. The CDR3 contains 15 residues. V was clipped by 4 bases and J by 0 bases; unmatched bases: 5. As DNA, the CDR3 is TGTGCCAGCAGCCTCGGACAGGGAATGAACACTGAAGCTTTCTTT. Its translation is CASSLGQGMNTEAFF.

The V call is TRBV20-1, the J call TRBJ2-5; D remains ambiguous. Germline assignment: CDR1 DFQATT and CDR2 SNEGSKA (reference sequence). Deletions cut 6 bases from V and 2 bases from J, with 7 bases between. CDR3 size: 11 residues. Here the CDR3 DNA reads TGCAGTGCCGAGCATCAAGAGACCCAGTACTTC. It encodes CSAEHQETQYF.

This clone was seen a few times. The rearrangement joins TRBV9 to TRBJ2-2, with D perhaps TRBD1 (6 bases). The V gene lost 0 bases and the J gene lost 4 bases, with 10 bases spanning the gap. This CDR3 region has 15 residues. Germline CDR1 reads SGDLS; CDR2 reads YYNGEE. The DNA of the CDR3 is TGTGCCAGCAGCGTAGTAGGACAGTTCACCGGGGAGCTGTTTTTT. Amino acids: CASSVVGQFTGELFF.

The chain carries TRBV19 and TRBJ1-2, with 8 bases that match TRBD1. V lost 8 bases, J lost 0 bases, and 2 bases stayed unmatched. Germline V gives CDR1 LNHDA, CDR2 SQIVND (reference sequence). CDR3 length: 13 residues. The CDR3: CASEGQANYGYTF. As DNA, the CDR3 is TGTGCCAGTGAGGGACAGGCTAACTATGGCTACACCTTC.

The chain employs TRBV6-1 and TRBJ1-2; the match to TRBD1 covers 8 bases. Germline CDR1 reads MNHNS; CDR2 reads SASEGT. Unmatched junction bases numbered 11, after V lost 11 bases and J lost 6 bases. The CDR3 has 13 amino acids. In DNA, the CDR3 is TGTGCCGGGGAAACTGGACAGGGTAATGGCTACACCTTC. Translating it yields CAGETGQGNGYTF.

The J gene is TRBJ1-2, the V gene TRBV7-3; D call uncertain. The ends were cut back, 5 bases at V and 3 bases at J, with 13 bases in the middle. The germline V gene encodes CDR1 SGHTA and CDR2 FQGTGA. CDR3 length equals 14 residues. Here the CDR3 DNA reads TGTGCCAGCAGCCCTGTGCCAGGCGACTATGGCTACACCTTC. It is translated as CASSPVPGDYGYTF. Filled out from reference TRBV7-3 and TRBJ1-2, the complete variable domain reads GAGVSQTPSNKVTEKGKYVELRCDPISGHTALYWYRQSLGQGPEFLIYFQGTGAADDSGLPNDRFFAVRPEGSVSTLKIQRTERGDSAVYLCASSPVPGDYGYTFGSGTRLTVV.

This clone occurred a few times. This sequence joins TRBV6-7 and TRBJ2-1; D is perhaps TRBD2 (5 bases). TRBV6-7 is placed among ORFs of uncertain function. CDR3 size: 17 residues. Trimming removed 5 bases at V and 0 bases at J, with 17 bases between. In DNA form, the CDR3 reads TGTGCCAGCAGTACGCCCCGAGGAGGAAGCTCCTACAATGAGCAGTTCTTC. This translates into CASSTPRGGSSYNEQFF.

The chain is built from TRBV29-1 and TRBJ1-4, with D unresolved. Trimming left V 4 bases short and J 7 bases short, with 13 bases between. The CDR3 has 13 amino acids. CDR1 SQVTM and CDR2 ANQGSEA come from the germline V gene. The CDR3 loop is CSVGEGVIEKLFF. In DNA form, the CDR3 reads TGCAGCGTTGGGGAGGGCGTGATTGAAAAACTGTTTTTT.

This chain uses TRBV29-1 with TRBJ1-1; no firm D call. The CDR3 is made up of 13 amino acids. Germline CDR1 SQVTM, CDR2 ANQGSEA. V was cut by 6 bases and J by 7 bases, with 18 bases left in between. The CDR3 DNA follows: TGCAGCGTCGCCCCCGGAGCGGGGATTGAAGCTTTCTTT. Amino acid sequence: CSVAPGAGIEAFF.

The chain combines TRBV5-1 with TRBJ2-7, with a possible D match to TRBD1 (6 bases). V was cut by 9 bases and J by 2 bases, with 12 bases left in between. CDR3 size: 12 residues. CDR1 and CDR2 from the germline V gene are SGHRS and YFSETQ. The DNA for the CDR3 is TGCGCCAAGAGAGGACAGACCTACGAGCAGTACTTC. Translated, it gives CAKRGQTYEQYF.

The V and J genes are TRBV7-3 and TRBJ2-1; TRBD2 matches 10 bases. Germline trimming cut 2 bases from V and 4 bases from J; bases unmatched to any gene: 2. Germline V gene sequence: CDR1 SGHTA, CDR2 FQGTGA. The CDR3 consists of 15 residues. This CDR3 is CASSLGTSVYNEQFF. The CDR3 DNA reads TGTGCCAGCAGCTTAGGGACTAGCGTTTACAATGAGCAGTTCTTC.

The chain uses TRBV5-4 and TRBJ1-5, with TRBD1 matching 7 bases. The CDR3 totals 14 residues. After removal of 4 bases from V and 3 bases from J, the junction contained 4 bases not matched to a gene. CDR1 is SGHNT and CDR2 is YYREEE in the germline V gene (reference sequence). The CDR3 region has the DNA TGTGCCAGCAGCCTACAGGGGTTCAATCAGCCCCAGCATTTT. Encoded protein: CASSLQGFNQPQHF.